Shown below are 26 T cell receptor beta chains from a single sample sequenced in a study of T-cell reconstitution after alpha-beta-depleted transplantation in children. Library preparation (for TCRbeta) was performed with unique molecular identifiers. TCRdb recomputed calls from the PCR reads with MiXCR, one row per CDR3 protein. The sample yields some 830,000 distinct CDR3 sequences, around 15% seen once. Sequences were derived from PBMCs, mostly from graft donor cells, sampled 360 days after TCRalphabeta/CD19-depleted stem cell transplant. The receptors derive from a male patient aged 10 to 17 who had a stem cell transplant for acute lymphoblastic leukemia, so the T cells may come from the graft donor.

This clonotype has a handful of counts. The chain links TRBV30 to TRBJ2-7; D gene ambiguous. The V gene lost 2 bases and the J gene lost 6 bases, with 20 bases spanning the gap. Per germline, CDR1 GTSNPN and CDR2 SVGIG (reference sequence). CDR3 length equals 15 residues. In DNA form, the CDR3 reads TGTGCCTGGAGTCCCTCGCAGGTGGGCCTCTCCGAGCAGTACTTC. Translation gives CAWSPSQVGLSEQYF.

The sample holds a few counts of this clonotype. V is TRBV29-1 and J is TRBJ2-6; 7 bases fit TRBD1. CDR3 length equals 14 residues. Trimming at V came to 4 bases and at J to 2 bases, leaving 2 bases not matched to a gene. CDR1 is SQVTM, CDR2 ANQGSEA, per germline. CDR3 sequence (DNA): TGCAGCGTTGCCCAGGGGGCTGGGGCCAACGTCCTGACTTTC. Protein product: CSVAQGAGANVLTF.

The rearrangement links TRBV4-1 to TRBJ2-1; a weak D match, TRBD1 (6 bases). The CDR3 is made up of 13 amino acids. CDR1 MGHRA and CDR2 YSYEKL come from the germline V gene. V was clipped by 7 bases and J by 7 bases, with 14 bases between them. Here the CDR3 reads CASKGQGTNEQFF. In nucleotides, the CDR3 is TGCGCCAGCAAAGGCCAGGGGACAAATGAGCAGTTCTTC.

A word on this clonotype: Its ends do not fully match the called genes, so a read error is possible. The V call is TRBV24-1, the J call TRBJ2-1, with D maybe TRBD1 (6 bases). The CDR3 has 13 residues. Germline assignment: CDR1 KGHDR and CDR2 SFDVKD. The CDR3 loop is CATSDFGSAGELF. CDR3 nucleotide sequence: TGTGCCACCAGTGATTTTGGATCGGCAGGGGAGCTCTTC.

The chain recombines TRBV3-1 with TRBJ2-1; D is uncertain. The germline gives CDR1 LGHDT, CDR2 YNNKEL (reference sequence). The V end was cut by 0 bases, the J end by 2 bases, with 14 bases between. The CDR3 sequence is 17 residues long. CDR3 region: CASSQDPVDYTYNEQFF. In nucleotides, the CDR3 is TGTGCCAGCAGCCAAGATCCAGTGGATTATACCTACAATGAGCAGTTCTTC.

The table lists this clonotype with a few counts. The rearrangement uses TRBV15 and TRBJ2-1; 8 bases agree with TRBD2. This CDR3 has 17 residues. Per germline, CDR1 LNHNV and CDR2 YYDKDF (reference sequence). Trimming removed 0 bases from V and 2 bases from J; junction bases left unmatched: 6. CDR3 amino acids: CATSRDLGAGAYNEQFF. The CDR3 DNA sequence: TGTGCCACCAGCAGAGATCTGGGAGCGGGAGCCTACAATGAGCAGTTCTTC. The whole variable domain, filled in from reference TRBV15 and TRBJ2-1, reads DAMVIQNPRYQVTQFGKPVTLSCSQTLNHNVMYWYQQKSSQAPKLLFHYYDKDFNNEADTPDNFQSRRPNTSFCFLDIRSPGLGDTAMYLCATSRDLGAGAYNEQFFGPGTRLTVL.

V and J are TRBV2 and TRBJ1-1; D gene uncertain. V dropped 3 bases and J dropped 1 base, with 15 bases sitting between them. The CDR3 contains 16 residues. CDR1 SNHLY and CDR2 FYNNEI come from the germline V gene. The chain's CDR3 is CASSDPVDGPNTEAFF. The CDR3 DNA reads TGTGCCAGCAGTGACCCCGTGGACGGCCCGAACACTGAAGCTTTCTTT. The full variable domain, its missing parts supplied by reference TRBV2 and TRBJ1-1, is EPEVTQTPSHQVTQMGQEVILRCVPISNHLYFYWYRQILGQKVEFLVSFYNNEISEKSEIFDDQFSVERPDGSNFTLKIRSTKLEDSAMYFCASSDPVDGPNTEAFFGQGTRLTVV.

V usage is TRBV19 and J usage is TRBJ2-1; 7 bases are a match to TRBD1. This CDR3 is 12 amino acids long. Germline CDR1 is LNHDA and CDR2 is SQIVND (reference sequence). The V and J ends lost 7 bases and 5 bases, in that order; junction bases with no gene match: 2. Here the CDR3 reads CASNRGHNEQFF. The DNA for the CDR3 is TGTGCCAGTAACAGGGGACACAATGAGCAGTTCTTC.

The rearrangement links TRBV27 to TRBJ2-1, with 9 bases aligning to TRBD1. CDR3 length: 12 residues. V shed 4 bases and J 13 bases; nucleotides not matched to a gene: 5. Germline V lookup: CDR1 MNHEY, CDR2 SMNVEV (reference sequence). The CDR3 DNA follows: TGTGCCAGCAGTTCCAGACAGGGGGGCCAGTTCTTC. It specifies CASSSRQGGQFF.

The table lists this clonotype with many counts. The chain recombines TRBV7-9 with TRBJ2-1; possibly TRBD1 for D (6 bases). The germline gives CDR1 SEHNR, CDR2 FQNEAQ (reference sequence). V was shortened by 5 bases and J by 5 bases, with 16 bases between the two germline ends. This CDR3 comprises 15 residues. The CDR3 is CASSDYAQGDNEQFF. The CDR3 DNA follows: TGTGCCAGCAGCGACTACGCACAGGGTGACAATGAGCAGTTCTTC.

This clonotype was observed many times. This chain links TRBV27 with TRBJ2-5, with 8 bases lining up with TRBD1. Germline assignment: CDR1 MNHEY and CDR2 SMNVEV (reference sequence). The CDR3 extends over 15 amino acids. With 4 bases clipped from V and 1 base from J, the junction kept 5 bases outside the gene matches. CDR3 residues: CASSSPGGLQETQYF. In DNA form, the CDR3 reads TGTGCCAGCAGTTCCCCAGGGGGCCTCCAAGAGACCCAGTACTTC.

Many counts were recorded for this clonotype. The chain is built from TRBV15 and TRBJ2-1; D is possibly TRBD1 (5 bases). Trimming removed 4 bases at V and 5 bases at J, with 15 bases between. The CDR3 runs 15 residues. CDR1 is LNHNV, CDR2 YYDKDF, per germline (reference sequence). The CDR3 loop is CATSNRQDGHNEQFF. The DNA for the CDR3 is TGTGCCACCAGCAACAGGCAGGACGGGCACAATGAGCAGTTCTTC.

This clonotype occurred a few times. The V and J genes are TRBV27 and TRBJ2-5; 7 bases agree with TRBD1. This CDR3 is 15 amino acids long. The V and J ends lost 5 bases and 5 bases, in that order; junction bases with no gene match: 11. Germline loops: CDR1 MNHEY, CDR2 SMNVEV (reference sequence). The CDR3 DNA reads TGTGCCAGCAGTGCAGGGGGTGGAGAAACTGAGACCCAGTACTTC. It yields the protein CASSAGGGETETQYF.

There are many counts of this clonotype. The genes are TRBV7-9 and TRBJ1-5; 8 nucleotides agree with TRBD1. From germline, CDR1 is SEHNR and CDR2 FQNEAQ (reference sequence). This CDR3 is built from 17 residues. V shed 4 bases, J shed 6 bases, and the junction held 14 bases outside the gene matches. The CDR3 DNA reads TGTGCCAGCAGCTCGACAGGGGATCTCACCTGGGGTCAGCCCCAGCATTTT. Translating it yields CASSSTGDLTWGQPQHF. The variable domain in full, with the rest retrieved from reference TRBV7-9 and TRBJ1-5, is DTGVSQNPRHKITKRGQNVTFRCDPISEHNRLYWYRQTLGQGPEFLTYFQNEAQLEKSRLLSDRFSAERPKGSFSTLEIQRTEQGDSAMYLCASSSTGDLTWGQPQHFGDGTRLSIL.

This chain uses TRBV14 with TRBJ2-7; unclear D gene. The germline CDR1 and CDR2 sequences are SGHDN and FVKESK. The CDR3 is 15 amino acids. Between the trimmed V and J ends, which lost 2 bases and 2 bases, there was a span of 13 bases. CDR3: CASSQTEGITYEQYF. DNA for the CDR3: TGTGCCAGCAGCCAAACAGAAGGTATCACCTACGAGCAGTACTTC.

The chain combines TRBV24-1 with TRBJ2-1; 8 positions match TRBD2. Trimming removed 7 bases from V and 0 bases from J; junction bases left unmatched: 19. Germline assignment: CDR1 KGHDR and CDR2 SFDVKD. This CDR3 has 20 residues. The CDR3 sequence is CATRFRGTSGPSSSYNEQFF. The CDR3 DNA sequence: TGTGCCACCAGGTTCAGGGGTACTAGCGGACCTTCGAGCTCCTACAATGAGCAGTTCTTC.

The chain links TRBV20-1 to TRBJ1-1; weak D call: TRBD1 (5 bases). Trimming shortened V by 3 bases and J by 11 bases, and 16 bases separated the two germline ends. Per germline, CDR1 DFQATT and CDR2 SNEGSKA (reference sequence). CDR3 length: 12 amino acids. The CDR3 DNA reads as TGCAGTGCTAGCTATCGGGGCGATCGGGCTTTCTTT. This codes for CSASYRGDRAFF.

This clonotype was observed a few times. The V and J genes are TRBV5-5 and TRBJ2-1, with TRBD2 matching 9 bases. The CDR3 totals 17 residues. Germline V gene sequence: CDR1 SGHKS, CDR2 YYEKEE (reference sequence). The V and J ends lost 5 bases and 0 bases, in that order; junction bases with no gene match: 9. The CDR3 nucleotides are TGTGCCAGCAGGAGGGCTAGCGGGACCAACTCCTACAATGAGCAGTTCTTC. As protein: CASRRASGTNSYNEQFF.

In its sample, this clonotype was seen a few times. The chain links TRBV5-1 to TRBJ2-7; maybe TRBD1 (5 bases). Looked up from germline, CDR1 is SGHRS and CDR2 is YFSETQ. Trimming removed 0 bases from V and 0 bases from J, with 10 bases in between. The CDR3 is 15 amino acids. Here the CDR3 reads CASSLEGWGSYEQYF. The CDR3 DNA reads TGCGCCAGCAGCTTGGAGGGGTGGGGCTCCTACGAGCAGTACTTC.

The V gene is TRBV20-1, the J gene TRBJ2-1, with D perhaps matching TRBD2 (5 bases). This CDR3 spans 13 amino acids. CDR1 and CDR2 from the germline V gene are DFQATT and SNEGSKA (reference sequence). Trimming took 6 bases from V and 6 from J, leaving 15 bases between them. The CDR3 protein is CSARARAPNEQFF. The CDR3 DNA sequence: TGCAGTGCGCGGGCGCGGGCTCCCAATGAGCAGTTCTTC.

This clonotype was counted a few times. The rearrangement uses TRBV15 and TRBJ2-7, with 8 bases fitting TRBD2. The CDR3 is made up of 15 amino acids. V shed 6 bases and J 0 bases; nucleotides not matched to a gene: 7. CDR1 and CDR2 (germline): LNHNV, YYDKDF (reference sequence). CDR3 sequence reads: CATRVGAGGSYEQYF. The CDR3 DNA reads TGTGCCACCAGAGTCGGGGCGGGAGGCTCCTACGAGCAGTACTTC.

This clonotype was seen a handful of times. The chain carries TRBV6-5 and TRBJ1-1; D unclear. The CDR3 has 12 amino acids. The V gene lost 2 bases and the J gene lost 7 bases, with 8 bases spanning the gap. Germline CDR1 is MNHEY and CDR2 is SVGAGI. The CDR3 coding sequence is TGTGCCAGCAGTTACATCGGCGGTGAAGCTTTCTTT. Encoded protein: CASSYIGGEAFF.

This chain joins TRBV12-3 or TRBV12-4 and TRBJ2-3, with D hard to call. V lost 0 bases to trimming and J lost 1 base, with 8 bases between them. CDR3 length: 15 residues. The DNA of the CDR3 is TGTGCCAGCAGTTTAGCGTCTAGAGGCACAGATACGCAGTATTTT. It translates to CASSLASRGTDTQYF.

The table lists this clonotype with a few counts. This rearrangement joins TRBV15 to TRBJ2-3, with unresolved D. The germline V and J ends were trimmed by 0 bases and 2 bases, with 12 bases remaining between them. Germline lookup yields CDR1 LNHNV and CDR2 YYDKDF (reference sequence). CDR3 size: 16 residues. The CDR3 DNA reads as TGTGCCACCAGCAGAGATCCCAACAGATTCACAGATACGCAGTATTTT. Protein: CATSRDPNRFTDTQYF.

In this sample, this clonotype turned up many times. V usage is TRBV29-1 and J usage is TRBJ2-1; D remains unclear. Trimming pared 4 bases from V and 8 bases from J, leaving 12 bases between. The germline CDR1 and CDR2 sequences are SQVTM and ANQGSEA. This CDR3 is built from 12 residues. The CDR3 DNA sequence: TGCAGCGTTGTAAGATTAGCCGATGAGCAGTTCTTC. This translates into CSVVRLADEQFF.

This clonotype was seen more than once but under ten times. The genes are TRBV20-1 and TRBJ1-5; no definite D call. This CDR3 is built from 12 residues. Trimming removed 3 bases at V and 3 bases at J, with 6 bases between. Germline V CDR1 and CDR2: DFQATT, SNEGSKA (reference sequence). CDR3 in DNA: TGCAGTGCTAGTTCACCCAATCAGCCCCAGCATTTT. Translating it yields CSASSPNQPQHF.